These 26 T cell receptor beta chains were sequenced from one sample in a study of early T cells in non-severe SARS-CoV-2 infection. One entry per CDR3 protein results from TCRdb running MiXCR on the 5' RACE reads. The top ten clones hold about 4.3% of a sample with some 50,000 distinct CDR3 sequences, under 11% of them seen once. Sample: whole blood. These receptors were taken from an adult who was a healthcare worker with PCR-confirmed SARS-CoV-2 infection or an uninfected control (not recorded which).

This clonotype was counted only a few times. The chain combines TRBV7-9 with TRBJ1-1, with no clear D. Looked up from germline, CDR1 is SEHNR and CDR2 is FQNEAQ (reference sequence). This CDR3 has 13 residues. The ends were cut back, 4 bases at V and 1 base at J, with 7 bases in the middle. The CDR3, as DNA: TGTGCCAGCAGCTCGTATGCGAACACTGAAGCTTTCTTT. Protein product: CASSSYANTEAFF.

This clonotype has only a few counts. J is TRBJ1-1 and V is TRBV29-1; D unclear. This CDR3 comprises 12 residues. V gave up 1 base and J gave up 5 bases, with 8 bases separating them. Germline-derived CDR1 and CDR2 are SQVTM and ANQGSEA. The CDR3, as DNA: TGCAGCGTTGAAGGAGGGAGAACTGAAGCTTTCTTT. This translates into CSVEGGRTEAFF.

V is TRBV29-1 and J is TRBJ2-3; 7 bases map to TRBD1. Germline V lookup: CDR1 SQVTM, CDR2 ANQGSEA. This CDR3 region has 13 residues. V gave up 6 bases and J gave up 0 bases; unmatched junction bases: 3. Here the CDR3 DNA reads TGCAGCGTGACAGGGAGAAGCACAGATACGCAGTATTTT. Its translation is CSVTGRSTDTQYF.

In this sample, this clonotype turned up many times. The chain combines TRBV9 with TRBJ1-2; 7 bases are a match to TRBD1. The CDR3 is made up of 16 amino acids. Germline lookup yields CDR1 SGDLS and CDR2 YYNGEE. The J segment lost 5 bases and the V segment lost 0 bases, leaving 10 bases of the junction unmatched. The CDR3 DNA sequence: TGTGCCAGCAGCGTAGCTACACGGGAACAGGGGTATGGCTACACCTTC. It specifies CASSVATREQGYGYTF.

This clonotype was detected only a few times. The chain joins TRBV18 to TRBJ1-6, with D uncertain. Trimming shortened V by 2 bases and J by 5 bases, and 4 bases separated the two germline ends. This CDR3 has 13 residues. CDR1 and CDR2 (germline): KGHSH, LQKENI. CDR3 nucleotides: TGTGCCAGCTCACCAGGGAATAATTCACCCCTCCACTTT. This encodes CASSPGNNSPLHF.

This clonotype was detected ten times or more. This rearrangement joins TRBV6-5 to TRBJ1-2; no clear D gene. This CDR3 is built from 13 residues. Trimming left V 6 bases short and J 2 bases short, with 10 bases between. CDR1 is MNHEY, CDR2 SVGAGI, per germline. CDR3 loop: CASSSIPNYGYTF. In DNA, the CDR3 is TGTGCCAGCAGCTCTATACCCAACTATGGCTACACCTTC.

The gene calls are TRBV20-1 and TRBJ2-3, with D tentatively TRBD1 or TRBD2 (6 bases each). CDR1 DFQATT and CDR2 SNEGSKA come from the germline V gene (reference sequence). This CDR3 spans 15 amino acids. Trimming removed 0 bases from V and 7 bases from J, with 17 bases in between. As DNA, the CDR3 is TGCAGTGCTAGAGATACGGGGGCCATTGGGAATACGCAGTATTTT. Encoded protein: CSARDTGAIGNTQYF.

V and J are TRBV28 and TRBJ1-2, with D uncertain. V was trimmed by 7 bases and J by 3 bases, leaving 12 bases between them. CDR3 length: 13 amino acids. From germline, CDR1 is MDHEN and CDR2 SYDVKM. The CDR3: CASINDLYYGYTF. The CDR3 DNA follows: TGTGCCAGCATCAACGACCTATACTATGGCTACACCTTC.

The CDR3 sequence is CASSSPGTVLLYF. The CDR3 DNA follows: TGTGCCAGCAGCTCCCCCGGGACAGTCTTATTGTACTTC. The chain is built from TRBV9 and TRBJ2-7, with 7 bases that match TRBD1. This CDR3 spans 13 amino acids. V shed 4 bases, J shed 12 bases, and the junction held 13 bases outside the gene matches. CDR1 is SGDLS and CDR2 is YYNGEE in the germline V gene.

The chain has TRBV7-2 and TRBJ2-3; D gene unclear. The CDR3 runs to 12 residues. Per germline, CDR1 SGHTA and CDR2 FQGNSA. The ends were cut back, 0 bases at V and 9 bases at J, with 7 bases in the middle. The CDR3 DNA reads TGTACCAGCAGCTTAGCGCTGAGGACGCAGTATTTT. Its translation is CTSSLALRTQYF.

The table lists this clonotype with many counts. The chain recombines TRBV7-2 with TRBJ2-1; 7 positions match TRBD2. This CDR3 is built from 17 residues. Germline V gives CDR1 SGHTA, CDR2 FQGNSA. V dropped 1 base and J dropped 0; count of bases not matched to a gene: 6. The CDR3 nucleotides are TGTGCCAGCAGCTTAGATCGCGGGAGAGGCTCCTACAATGAGCAGTTCTTC. Translated, it gives CASSLDRGRGSYNEQFF.

This clonotype was recorded many times. The chain carries TRBV2 and TRBJ2-7; no clear D gene. Between the trimmed V and J ends, which lost 3 bases and 1 base, there was a span of 10 bases. The germline CDR1 and CDR2 sequences are SNHLY and FYNNEI. This CDR3 has 14 amino acids. Here the CDR3 reads CASSDDALSYEQYF. The CDR3 DNA follows: TGTGCCAGCAGTGACGACGCCTTATCCTACGAGCAGTACTTC.

This clonotype was seen at least ten times. The rearrangement joins TRBV11-3 to TRBJ2-2; D unresolved. V lost 5 bases to trimming and J lost 7 bases, with 11 bases between them. The CDR3 runs 13 residues. Germline V gives CDR1 SGHNT, CDR2 YENEEA. The CDR3 DNA reads as TGTGCCAGCAGCGTTTGGGCTAGCGGGGAGCTGTTTTTT. Translating gives CASSVWASGELFF.

The chain joins TRBV6-6 to TRBJ1-1; no clear D gene. Trimming shortened V by 2 bases and J by 3 bases, and 10 bases separated the two germline ends. From germline, CDR1 is MNHNY and CDR2 SVGAGI (reference sequence). The CDR3 has 14 residues. CDR3 region: CASSYVSMDTEAFF. The CDR3 DNA sequence: TGTGCCAGCAGTTACGTGTCTATGGACACTGAAGCTTTCTTT.

The chain links TRBV7-3 to TRBJ2-7, with 9 positions matching TRBD2. The V gene's germline CDR1 is SGHTA and CDR2 FQGTGA. With V trimmed by 6 bases and J by 2 bases, 8 bases remained unmatched. The CDR3 contains 15 residues. The CDR3 DNA sequence: TGTGCCAGCAGTCCGAGCGGGGGGACCACCTACGAGCAGTACTTC. Encoded protein: CASSPSGGTTYEQYF.

V is TRBV29-1 and J is TRBJ1-5; TRBD1 agrees at 7 bases. CDR1 and CDR2 from the germline V gene are SQVTM and ANQGSEA. This CDR3 has 15 residues. The V segment lost 6 bases and the J segment 1 base; nucleotides outside the gene matches: 9. The DNA for the CDR3 is TGCAGCGTCAAACTGACAGGGCCGAGCAATCAGCCCCAGCATTTT. Its protein product is CSVKLTGPSNQPQHF.

At least ten counts were recorded for this clonotype. The chain is built from TRBV6-1 and TRBJ1-1, with 7 bases aligning to TRBD1. Germline CDR1 MNHNS, CDR2 SASEGT. The CDR3 runs 13 residues. The J segment lost 4 bases and the V segment lost 5 bases, leaving 4 bases of the junction unmatched. CDR3: CASSPNRGTEAFF. The CDR3 coding sequence is TGTGCCAGCAGTCCAAACAGGGGCACTGAAGCTTTCTTT.

The CDR3 spells CASSLGTGGSNEQFF. Here the CDR3 DNA reads TGTGCCAGCAGCTTAGGGACAGGGGGCTCCAATGAGCAGTTCTTC. This sequence joins TRBV7-9 and TRBJ2-1; 11 bases line up with TRBD1. The junction had 2 bases not matched to a gene; V was cut back by 1 base and J by 6 bases. Germline CDR1 reads SEHNR; CDR2 reads FQNEAQ (reference sequence). The CDR3 is 15 amino acids.

This clonotype has at least ten counts. The chain links TRBV11-2 to TRBJ1-1; TRBD1 might be the D (5 bases). The germline V gene encodes CDR1 SGHAT and CDR2 FQNNGV. V was cut by 4 bases and J by 1 base, with 7 bases left in between. This CDR3 contains 13 residues. CDR3 DNA sequence: TGTGCCAGCAGCTCCGACAGGAACACTGAAGCTTTCTTT. This codes for CASSSDRNTEAFF. Full variable domain (outside the CDR3, taken from reference TRBV11-2 and TRBJ1-1): EAGVAQSPRYKIIEKRQSVAFWCNPISGHATLYWYQQILGQGPKLLIQFQNNGVVDDSQLPKDRFSAERLKGVDSTLKIQPAKLEDSAVYLCASSSDRNTEAFFGQGTRLTVV.

The rearrangement uses TRBV5-4 and TRBJ2-1; TRBD2 matches 7 bases. The CDR3 covers 17 residues. CDR1 is SGHNT, CDR2 YYREEE, per germline (reference sequence). V shed 0 bases, J shed 4 bases, and the junction held 10 bases outside the gene matches. The CDR3 sequence is CASSLANGGSFYNEQFF. The CDR3 nucleotides are TGTGCCAGCAGCTTGGCCAACGGCGGGAGTTTTTACAATGAGCAGTTCTTC.

In this sample, this clonotype turned up a few times. The V gene is TRBV7-2, the J gene TRBJ2-7; TRBD2 agrees at 13 bases. Losses at the gene ends were 4 bases for V and 0 bases for J; bases not matched to a gene: 3. Germline V lookup: CDR1 SGHTA, CDR2 FQGNSA. There are 16 residues in the CDR3. CDR3 amino acids: CASSSGLAGVSYEQYF. The CDR3 DNA follows: TGTGCCAGCAGCTCCGGACTAGCGGGAGTCTCCTACGAGCAGTACTTC.

This clonotype was picked up many times. The chain links TRBV2 to TRBJ2-3, with no clear D. The V end lost 2 bases, the J end lost 2 bases, and 8 bases lay between the germline ends. This CDR3 is 14 amino acids long. Per germline, CDR1 SNHLY and CDR2 FYNNEI. CDR3: CASSERRFTDTQYF. The CDR3 DNA reads as TGTGCCAGCAGTGAAAGGCGGTTCACAGATACGCAGTATTTT. Based on the CDR3 plus reference TRBV2 and TRBJ2-3, the full variable domain is EPEVTQTPSHQVTQMGQEVILRCVPISNHLYFYWYRQILGQKVEFLVSFYNNEISEKSEIFDDQFSVERPDGSNFTLKIRSTKLEDSAMYFCASSERRFTDTQYFGPGTRLTVL.

This clonotype was seen repeatedly, ten times or more. The CDR3 nucleotides are TGTGCCAGCAGCCACGGGACAGGGGGCCATCAGCCCCAGCATTTT. It encodes CASSHGTGGHQPQHF. The J gene is TRBJ1-5, the V gene TRBV6-6, with TRBD1 matching over 12 bases. Per the germline V gene, CDR1 is MNHNY and CDR2 is SVGAGI (reference sequence). This CDR3 has 15 residues. The junction had 5 bases not matched to a gene; V was cut back by 6 bases and J by 5 bases.

This clonotype has a count of ten or more. This rearrangement joins TRBV7-2 to TRBJ2-3; 10 nucleotides align to TRBD2. V lost 1 base, J lost 1 base, and 5 bases stayed unmatched. The CDR3 contains 17 residues. Germline assignment: CDR1 SGHTA and CDR2 FQGNSA. The CDR3 DNA follows: TGTGCCAGCAGCTTAGTTCCAGCGGGAGGGGGCACAGATACGCAGTATTTT. It is translated as CASSLVPAGGGTDTQYF. Full variable domain (remainder filled in from reference TRBV7-2 and TRBJ2-3): GAGVSQSPSNKVTEKGKDVELRCDPISGHTALYWYRQSLGQGLEFLIYFQGNSAPDKSGLPSDRFSAERTGGSVSTLTIQRTQQEDSAVYLCASSLVPAGGGTDTQYFGPGTRLTVL.

The chain carries TRBV4-2 and TRBJ2-7, with D tentatively TRBD1 or TRBD2 (5 bases each). The CDR3 consists of 17 residues. CDR1 is LGHNA and CDR2 is YNFKEQ in the germline V gene. Trimming removed 0 bases from V and 2 bases from J, with 17 bases in between. The CDR3 loop reads CASSQDLGQGVPYEQYF. In DNA, the CDR3 is TGTGCCAGCAGCCAAGATTTGGGCCAGGGAGTCCCCTACGAGCAGTACTTC.

This clonotype was counted many times. The J gene is TRBJ1-6, the V gene TRBV5-4; D is possibly TRBD1 (5 bases). The CDR3 totals 15 residues. The germline gives CDR1 SGHNT, CDR2 YYREEE (reference sequence). V was clipped by 0 bases and J by 10 bases, with 14 bases between them. The CDR3 loop is CASSLEIVGGSPLHF. CDR3 nucleotide sequence: TGTGCCAGCAGCTTGGAGATAGTCGGGGGATCACCCCTCCACTTT.